What follows is one TCR beta chain and its context. The data are from a study of blood T cell repertoires in COVID-19. Overall study: The samples span acute and convalescent COVID-19 from the United States, Italy and Spain. In each case, the material was cDNA or gDNA derived from T cells, B-cell-depleted T cells, or PBMCs.

Original processing notes: Estimation of nucleated cell counts relied on the amplification of reference gene primers. The protocol was immunoSEQ multiplex PCR, while the TCRdb copy is restricted to in-frame clones and leaves out a portion. The V and J calls and clone size come from that table; D and trimming were worked out from the DNA. Among some 68,000 clones listed, 80% to 90% were seen once. This TCR was sampled from a man aged 50 to 59 with active COVID-19. Input material: peripheral blood.

CDR3 protein: CASRSGSRGYTF. The CDR3 coding sequence is TGTGCCAGTAGATCGGGGTCTCGTGGCTACACCTTC. V is TRBV19 and J is TRBJ1-2; D remains ambiguous. V was pared by 6 bases and J by 7 bases, with 12 bases between. CDR1 is LNHDA, CDR2 SQIVND, per germline (reference sequence). CDR3 size: 12 residues.